This T cell receptor beta chain was profiled in a study of T cell responses to AZD1222 COVID-19 vaccine (dated by TCRdb to the early 2020s). In the study overall: AZD1222 recipients given second doses at about 4 weeks or at about 12 weeks were pooled, since spike-specific TCR depth and breadth were not found to differ between the two schedules. A total of approximately 230 trial participants underwent TCR sequencing, of whom approximately 210 received two doses of AZD1222 and about 25 received two doses of the MenACWY control vaccine. Enrollment into the trials was organized by age into subgroups of 18-55, 56-69 and 70-plus years, and those subgroups contained roughly 140, 27 and 60 TCR-sequenced participants, respectively.

The sample's time point, from its label and the paper: baseline before first vaccination. Vaccinee samples were obtained from the UK trials COV001 and COV002, which included a single-blind randomized controlled phase 2/3 trial of AZD1222 (ChAdOx1 nCoV-19) in healthy adults. Trial participant PBMC samples were collected at day 0 and day 28 after the second dose for TCRbeta chain sequencing. Overall results and qualifications from the work: The 56-69-year group was small, and its depth increase did not reach significance, likely because of low power. Reportedly, close to half of the unique spike-specific TCRs recognized epitopes lying outside the regions that are mutated in the B.1.351 and B.1.1.7 variants. Because no day 14 peak-response samples were available, repertoires were characterized only after the peak T cell response. Spike-specific TCR breadth and depth rose significantly after two AZD1222 doses compared with day 0 and with MenACWY recipients. Participants were mostly white British, with more females than males. The authors suggested clonal diversity may have been underestimated. Conclusions about previously exposed vaccinees were limited because only six AZD1222 recipients were SARS-CoV-2 seropositive at baseline. The vaccine-associated CD4 TCRs covered the entire spike protein, and the dominant responses fell in regions 160-218 and 743-854.

The CDR3 regions of human TCRbeta chains were analyzed by immunosequencing. As for how the authors treated the data: Repertoire TCRs were checked for matches against a reference library of SARS-CoV-2-specific TCRs that had been generated using the MIRA antigen-specificity platform. Breadth was defined as the fraction of unique TCRs that were SARS-CoV-2-associated. Depth was defined as the fraction of total T cells that were SARS-CoV-2-associated. Each spike-specific TCR was assigned to its reactive spike region and to a CD4 or CD8 class using the MIRA data. Log10-transformed breadth and depth values were compared by one-way ANOVA with Sidak's multiple comparisons tests. TCRdb re-hosts the immuneACCESS table, in-frame sequences only. Its copies lack some clones; in the studies checked, an unresolved V gene accounts for under half of them, and the cause for the rest is not known. The V and J calls and clone size come from that table; D and trimming were worked out from the DNA. This sample is represented by under 200,000 clones; roughly 90% of them were singletons. 0.99% of the sample is held by the ten biggest clonotypes.

The CDR3, cysteine through phenylalanine, is 14 amino acids long. Only the CDR3 region is kept as DNA, spanning 42 bases read in frame from base 1. Trimming at the junction amounts to 4 bases on V and 4 bases on J, and the germline ends lie 10 bases apart. From a lookup of the germline V gene (reference sequence), CDR1 and CDR2 are MNHEY and SMNVEV. In regard to this clone: Its specific antigen is unknown. No much larger clone exists at a distance of one base, and base qualities are not known.

The receptor was derived from an adult in good health. The chain was built from TRBV27 and TRBJ2-2, with a tentative D gene TRBD2 over 6 matching bases. The starting material was peripheral blood, obtained on day 0 of AZD1222 vaccination. The CDR3 loop reads CASSSTAGTGELFF. In nucleotide form, the sequence is TGTGCCAGCAGTTCGACAGCGGGCACCGGGGAGCTGTTTTTT.